The following is a TCR beta chain sequence with its context. As yet, its antigen is unknown. Germline CDR1 ENHRY, CDR2 SYGVKD. After removal of 6 bases from V and 3 bases from J, the junction contained 7 bases not matched to a gene. The CDR3 consists of 14 residues. Using unique molecular identifiers, the investigators prepared the TCRbeta library. TCRdb re-derived calls from the PCR reads in MiXCR, one entry per CDR3 protein. There are fewer than 550,000 distinct CDR3 sequences in the sample; around 15% occur only once, and 25% to 30% lies in the top ten. The data were taken from a study of T-cell reconstitution after alpha-beta-depleted transplantation in children. Study-level results: Reportedly, alpha-beta T cells present about two months post-transplant originated from several hundred expanded clones of graft origin.

This chain uses TRBV10-3 with TRBJ2-7; TRBD1 matches at 8 bases. The TCR sequence derives from a boy under two years old who had a stem cell transplant for Wiskott-Aldrich syndrome, so the T cells may come from the graft donor. Here the sequenced sample was PBMCs, mostly from graft donor cells, taken 360 days after TCRalphabeta/CD19-depleted stem cell transplant. The CDR3 DNA is TGTGCCATCAGCCCGGGACAGGCTTTCTACGAGCAGTACTTC. It codes for CAISPGQAFYEQYF.